A single T cell receptor beta chain is shown here with its context. This receptor's antigen is unknown. No base quality information exists; no much larger clone differs at one position. This sample is drawn from a study of shared clonotypes between healthy human individuals (dated by TCRdb to the early 2020s). Background on the whole study: The cohort included three men and a couple of women between 18 and 49 years of age. Different laboratories and diverse techniques were used to prepare libraries and sequence TCR repertoires, to increase sequencing depth and limit assay-specific biases. To estimate repertoire size and how much clonotype sharing occurs between individuals, the study deeply sequenced the blood TCR repertoires of five healthy adults. Each donor's leukapheresis produced roughly between roughly 0.85 and 9.5 billion PBMCs. Study-wide findings and limitations: Sampling was limited to blood, and TCR repertoires in tissue likely differ from TCR repertoires in blood. Because the study included a small number of donors, the genetic and exposure-history diversity represented was limited. Pairwise subsampling indicated that sequencing depth was expected to affect the degree of clonotype sharing among donors.

Based on the germline V gene, the CDR1 and CDR2 sequences are SGHRS and YFSETQ. V is pruned by 4 bases and J by 1 base, leaving 11 bases of the junction without a gene match. From the cysteine through the phenylalanine, the CDR3 covers 17 amino acids. This entry keeps only the CDR3 DNA: 51 bases, framed from base 1. The donors were healthy, HIV-negative adults with no recently reported acute infections or vaccinations. All donors were Caucasian adults living in Nashville, Tennessee, USA. For unsorted samples, 80 million to 100 million PBMCs were counted, and genomic DNA was extracted using the QIAamp DNA Blood Mini kit. Blood was obtained by leukapheresis, after which PBMCs were separated by Ficoll-Histopaque density gradient centrifugation and cryopreserved in liquid nitrogen vapor phase. TCR CDR3 regions were amplified from genomic DNA by multiplex PCR using the deep immunoSEQ assay. Genomic DNA extracted from each cell subset was distributed evenly over all wells of several immunoSEQ 96-well plates, and each plate served as one replicate. For unsorted PBMC, each replicate PCR was loaded with approximately 300 ng genomic DNA, equivalent to tens of thousands of T cell genomes. Ten immunoSEQ deep assay plates were used to sequence unsorted PBMC genomic DNA. Purified libraries were quantified with a Qubit 3.0 fluorometer, sized on a Bioanalyzer 2100, and re-quantified with the KAPA Library Quantification kit. Every immunoSEQ 96-well plate was sequenced on a dedicated single-read 150-cycle Illumina NextSeq 550 flow cell. The study's own analysis went as follows. The immunoSEQ output contained only junctional sequences without quality scores, so filtering could not match that applied to full-length reads. To assign V/J genes and CDR3, sequences were annotated using PyIR, a Python wrapper for IgBLAST v1.9, with IMGT germline references. Reads were filtered out if the reads had weak V/J assignments (E-value above 1e-6), no CDR3, stop codons, out-of-frame junctions, or ambiguous translated residues. V3J clonotypes were defined by identical inferred V gene, J gene, and CDR3 amino acid sequence. The percentage overlap between two repertoires was calculated by dividing the number of shared unique clonotypes by the size of the smaller repertoire. RTK rarefaction, the Chao1 estimator, and Recon v2.1 estimates of unobserved clonotypes were used to assess repertoire richness. TCRdb took this table from immuneACCESS and kept in-frame rearrangements with V and J called. Such tables lack part of the clones; where checked against another copy, unresolved V genes explain under half of the gap, and the rest is unexplained. V, J and clone size derive from that table, while D and trimming were established from the DNA sequence. The sample contains hundreds of thousands of clones, around 81% of them found a single time. Of the sample, around 12% falls within the top ten clones.

The sample was PBMCs. The chain is made from TRBV5-1 and TRBJ1-1; 9 central nucleotides agree with TRBD1. This TCR came from a woman between 40 and 50 years old in good health. Some clones in this sample may be carry-over from other donors' samples. CDR3 reads: CASSAAPWTGANTEAFF. The nucleotide sequence reads TGCGCCAGCAGCGCGGCCCCCTGGACAGGGGCGAACACTGAAGCTTTCTTT.